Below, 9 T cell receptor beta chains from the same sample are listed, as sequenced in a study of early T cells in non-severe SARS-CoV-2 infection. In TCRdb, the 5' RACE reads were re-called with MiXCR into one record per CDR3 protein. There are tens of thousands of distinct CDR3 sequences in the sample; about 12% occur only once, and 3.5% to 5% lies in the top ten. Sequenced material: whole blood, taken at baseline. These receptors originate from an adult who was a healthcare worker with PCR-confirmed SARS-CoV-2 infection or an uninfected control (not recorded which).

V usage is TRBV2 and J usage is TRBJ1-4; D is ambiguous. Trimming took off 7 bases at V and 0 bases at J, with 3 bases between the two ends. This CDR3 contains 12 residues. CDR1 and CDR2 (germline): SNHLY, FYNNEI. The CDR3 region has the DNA TGTGCCAGCATTACAACTAATGAAAAACTGTTTTTT. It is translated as CASITTNEKLFF.

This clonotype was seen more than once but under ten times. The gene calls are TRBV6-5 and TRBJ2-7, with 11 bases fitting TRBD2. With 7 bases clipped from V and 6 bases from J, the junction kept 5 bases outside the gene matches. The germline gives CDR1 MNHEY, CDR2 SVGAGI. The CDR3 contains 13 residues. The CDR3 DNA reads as TGTGCCAGCAAAACTAGCGGGAGCCTCGAGCAGTACTTC. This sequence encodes CASKTSGSLEQYF.

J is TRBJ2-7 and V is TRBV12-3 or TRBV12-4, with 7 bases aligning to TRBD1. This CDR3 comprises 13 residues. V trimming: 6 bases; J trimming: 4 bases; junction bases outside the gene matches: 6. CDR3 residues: CASRWDSRYEQYF. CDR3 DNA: TGTGCCAGCAGATGGGACAGTCGGTACGAGCAGTACTTC.

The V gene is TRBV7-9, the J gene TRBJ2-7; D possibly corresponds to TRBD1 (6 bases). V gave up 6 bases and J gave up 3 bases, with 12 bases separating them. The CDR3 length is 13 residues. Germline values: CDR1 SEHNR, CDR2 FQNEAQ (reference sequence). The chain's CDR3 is CASRHDRIYEQYF. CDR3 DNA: TGTGCCAGCAGACACGACAGGATCTACGAGCAGTACTTC.

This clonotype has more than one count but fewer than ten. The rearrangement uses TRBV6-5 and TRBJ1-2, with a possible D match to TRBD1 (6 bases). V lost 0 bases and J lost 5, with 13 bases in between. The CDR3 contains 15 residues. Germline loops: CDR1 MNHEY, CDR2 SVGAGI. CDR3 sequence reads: CASSYSTGGGYGYTF. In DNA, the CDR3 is TGTGCCAGCAGTTACTCGACGGGGGGCGGATATGGCTACACCTTC.

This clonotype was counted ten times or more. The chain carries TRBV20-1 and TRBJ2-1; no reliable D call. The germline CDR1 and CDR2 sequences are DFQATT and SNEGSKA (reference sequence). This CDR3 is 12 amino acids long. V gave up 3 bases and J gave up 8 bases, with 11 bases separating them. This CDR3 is CSASALADEQFF. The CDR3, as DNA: TGCAGTGCTAGCGCCCTTGCGGATGAGCAGTTCTTC.

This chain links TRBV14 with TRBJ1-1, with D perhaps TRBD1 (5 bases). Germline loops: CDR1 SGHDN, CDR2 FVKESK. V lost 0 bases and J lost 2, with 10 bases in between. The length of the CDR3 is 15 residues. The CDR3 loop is CASSQEAGRNTEAFF. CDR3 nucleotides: TGTGCCAGCAGCCAAGAGGCAGGGCGAAACACTGAAGCTTTCTTT.

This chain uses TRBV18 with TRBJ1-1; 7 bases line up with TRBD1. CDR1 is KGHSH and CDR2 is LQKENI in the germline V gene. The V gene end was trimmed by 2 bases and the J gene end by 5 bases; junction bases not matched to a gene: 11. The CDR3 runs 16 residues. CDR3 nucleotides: TGTGCCAGCTCACCAGGCCCAAAACAGGGGTATACTGAAGCTTTCTTT. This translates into CASSPGPKQGYTEAFF. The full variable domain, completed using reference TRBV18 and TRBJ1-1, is NAGVMQNPRHLVRRRGQEARLRCSPMKGHSHVYWYRQLPEEGLKFMVYLQKENIIDESGMPKERFSAEFPKEGPSILRIQQVVRGDSAAYFCASSPGPKQGYTEAFFGQGTRLTVV.

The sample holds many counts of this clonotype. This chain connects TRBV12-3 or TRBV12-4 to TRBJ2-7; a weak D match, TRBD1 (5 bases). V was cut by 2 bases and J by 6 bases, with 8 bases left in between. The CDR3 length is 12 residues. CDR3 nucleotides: TGTGCCAGCAGTTTAAGGGGTTTCGAGCAGTACTTC. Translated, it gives CASSLRGFEQYF.